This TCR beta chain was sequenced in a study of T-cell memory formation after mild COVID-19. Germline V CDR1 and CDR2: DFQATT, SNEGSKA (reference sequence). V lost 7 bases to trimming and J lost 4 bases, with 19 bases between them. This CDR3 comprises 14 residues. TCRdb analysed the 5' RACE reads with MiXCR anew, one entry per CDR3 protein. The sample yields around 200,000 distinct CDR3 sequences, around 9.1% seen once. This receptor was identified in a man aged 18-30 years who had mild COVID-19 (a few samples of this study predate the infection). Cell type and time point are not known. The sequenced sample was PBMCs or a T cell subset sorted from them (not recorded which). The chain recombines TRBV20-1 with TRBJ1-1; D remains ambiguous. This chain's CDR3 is CSVGPSLVSTEAFF. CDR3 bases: TGCAGTGTCGGGCCATCCCTGGTGAGCACTGAAGCTTTCTTT.